The 28 T cell receptor beta chains in this list originate from one sample, sequenced in a study of control samples from healthy donors and cancer patients. Assay used: immunoSEQ multiplex PCR; TCRdb lists only in-frame clones, some missing. The sample consists of about 99,000 clones, 80% to 90% of them appearing once. The source material was PBMCs. These receptors came from a man aged 55 to 69 with lung cancer.

The gene calls are TRBV5-6 and TRBJ2-2, with 7 bases that match TRBD2. V was clipped by 0 bases and J by 1 base; unmatched bases: 0. CDR1 is SGHDT and CDR2 is YYEEEE in the germline V gene. The length of the CDR3 is 15 residues. CDR3 bases: TGTGCCAGCAGCTTGGGCGGGGGGAACACCGGGGAGCTGTTTTTT. Encoded protein: CASSLGGGNTGELFF.

The gene calls are TRBV10-1 and TRBJ2-1; TRBD1 matches at 11 bases. The V gene end was trimmed by 7 bases and the J gene end by 7 bases; junction bases not matched to a gene: 9. The CDR3 runs to 15 residues. The germline V gene encodes CDR1 WNHNN and CDR2 SYGVQD (reference sequence). This chain's CDR3 is CASTGTGGSRNEQFF. The CDR3, as DNA: TGCGCCAGCACCGGGACAGGGGGTTCGAGGAATGAGCAGTTCTTC.

The rearrangement joins TRBV6-5 to TRBJ1-2; 7 bases agree with TRBD1. V dropped 7 bases and J dropped 6; count of bases not matched to a gene: 11. The CDR3 has 14 residues. Germline CDR1 and CDR2: MNHEY and SVGAGI. CDR3 DNA sequence: TGTGCCAGCACCTTACACGCAGGGGGTAATGGCTACACCTTC. The encoded protein is CASTLHAGGNGYTF.

The V gene is TRBV5-8, the J gene TRBJ2-6; a possible D gene is TRBD1 (6 bases). Trimming removed 5 bases from V and 6 bases from J, with 21 bases in between. CDR1 and CDR2 (germline): SGHTS, YDEGEE. This CDR3 has 17 amino acids. The CDR3 loop is CASSGVRVRGSANVLTF. The DNA of the CDR3 is TGTGCCAGCAGTGGGGTTCGTGTCAGGGGCTCGGCCAACGTCCTGACTTTC. The full variable domain, rest sourced from reference TRBV5-8 and TRBJ2-6, is EAGVTQSPTHLIKTRGQQATLRCSPISGHTSVYWYQQALGLGLQFLLWYDEGEERNRGNFPPRFSGRQFPNYSSELNVNALELEDSALYLCASSGVRVRGSANVLTFGAGSRLTVL.

The rearrangement joins TRBV7-3 to TRBJ1-2; tentative D call: TRBD1 (6 bases). The CDR3 loop spans 15 amino acids. V was shortened by 0 bases and J by 2 bases, with 10 bases between the two germline ends. Germline-derived CDR1 and CDR2 are SGHTA and FQGTGA. The CDR3 region is CASSLTAGANYGYTF. The CDR3 DNA follows: TGTGCCAGCAGCTTAACGGCAGGGGCCAACTATGGCTACACCTTC.

In this sample, this clone turned up once. The chain joins TRBV19 to TRBJ1-1; 8 bases align to TRBD1. The CDR3 totals 14 residues. The trim removed 10 bases at V and 5 bases at J, leaving 12 bases unmatched. Per the germline V gene, CDR1 is LNHDA and CDR2 is SQIVND (reference sequence). The CDR3 sequence is CATFQGAVRTEAFF. CDR3 DNA: TGTGCCACATTTCAGGGGGCCGTGAGAACTGAAGCTTTCTTT.

The rearrangement links TRBV5-5 to TRBJ2-3, with D tentatively TRBD1 (5 bases). Germline assignment: CDR1 SGHKS and CDR2 YYEKEE (reference sequence). The CDR3 is 14 amino acids. With 1 base removed from V and 2 bases from J, the gap between germline ends came to 8 bases. In nucleotides, the CDR3 is TGTGCCAGCAGCTTGTGGGGCCCCACAGATACGCAGTATTTT. Translating it yields CASSLWGPTDTQYF.

V gene TRBV5-1 combines with J gene TRBJ2-1, with D possibly being TRBD1 or TRBD2 (6 bases each). Germline loops: CDR1 SGHRS, CDR2 YFSETQ. The CDR3 length is 14 residues. V was cut by 0 bases and J by 9 bases, with 13 bases left in between. The CDR3 coding sequence is TGCGCCAGCAGCTTGGATGGAGGGGGTACTGAGCAGTTCTTC. This codes for CASSLDGGGTEQFF. The complete variable domain, with remaining parts taken from reference TRBV5-1 and TRBJ2-1, reads KAGVTQTPRYLIKTRGQQVTLSCSPISGHRSVSWYQQTPGQGLQFLFEYFSETQRNKGNFPGRFSGRQFSNSRSEMNVSTLELGDSALYLCASSLDGGGTEQFFGPGTRLTVL.

As regards this clone: The sample holds other DNA sequences that translate to the same CDR3. The gene calls are TRBV4-1 and TRBJ2-6; tentative D call: TRBD1 (6 bases). V lost 3 bases and J 0 bases, leaving 9 bases between the germline ends. The CDR3 has 16 residues. Germline CDR1 reads MGHRA; CDR2 reads YSYEKL. CDR3 DNA: TGCGCCAGCAGCCAGGGACACCTCTCTGGGGCCAACGTCCTGACTTTC. It encodes CASSQGHLSGANVLTF.

This chain joins TRBV4-2 and TRBJ2-5; TRBD1 matches at 7 bases. This CDR3 comprises 14 residues. J gave up 1 base and V 1 base, and 0 bases lay outside the gene matches. Germline V lookup: CDR1 LGHNA, CDR2 YNFKEQ. The CDR3 spells CASSQGDSQETQYF. CDR3 DNA sequence: TGTGCCAGCAGCCAAGGGGACAGCCAAGAGACCCAGTACTTC.

The V and J genes are TRBV7-6 and TRBJ2-3, with D perhaps matching TRBD1 (6 bases). Germline V gene lookup returns CDR1 SGHVS and CDR2 FNYEAQ. Trimming cost V 2 bases and J 4 bases, with 25 bases left between them. The CDR3 is made up of 19 amino acids. The CDR3 coding sequence is TGTGCCAGCAGCTTATACCCCCCCTTGTTGGGGGCGATTGCAGATACGCAGTATTTT. Protein: CASSLYPPLLGAIADTQYF. The full variable domain, in which reference TRBV7-6 and TRBJ2-3 provide the parts outside the CDR3, is GAGVSQSPRYKVTKRGQDVALRCDPISGHVSLYWYRQALGQGPEFLTYFNYEAQQDKSGLPNDRFSAERPEGSISTLTIQRTEQRDSAMYRCASSLYPPLLGAIADTQYFGPGTRLTVL.

The genes are TRBV14 and TRBJ1-6; the D is unclear. This CDR3 region has 14 residues. Germline assignment: CDR1 SGHDN and CDR2 FVKESK. Between the trimmed V and J ends, which lost 4 bases and 4 bases, there was a span of 8 bases. The CDR3 DNA reads TGTGCCAGCAGCCTTCTCCAGTATAATTCACCCCTCCACTTT. Translated, it gives CASSLLQYNSPLHF.

V and J are TRBV30 and TRBJ2-5; 8 nucleotides agree with TRBD2. The germline gives CDR1 GTSNPN, CDR2 SVGIG (reference sequence). V shed 2 bases, J shed 7 bases, and the junction held 6 bases outside the gene matches. There are 13 residues in the CDR3. The CDR3 DNA is TGTGCCTGGAGTACGACCGCGGGGGGGACCCAGTACTTC. It specifies CAWSTTAGGTQYF.

J is TRBJ2-2 and V is TRBV3-1 (or the pseudogene TRBV3-2); TRBD1 agrees at 8 bases. Trimming removed 3 bases from V and 4 bases from J; junction bases left unmatched: 13. CDR3 length: 18 amino acids. The V gene's germline CDR1 is LGHDT and CDR2 YNNKEL (reference sequence). CDR3 sequence reads: CASSQGRGRVRATGELFF. The CDR3 nucleotides are TGTGCCAGCAGCCAGGGCAGGGGGCGCGTCCGGGCCACCGGGGAGCTGTTTTTT.

The CDR3 sequence: CASSLGLAGVNGELFF. In DNA form, the CDR3 reads TGTGCCAGCAGCCTTGGACTAGCGGGGGTGAACGGGGAGCTGTTTTTT. The chain uses TRBV3-1 (or the pseudogene TRBV3-2) and TRBJ2-2; 13 bases agree with TRBD2. J was trimmed by 7 bases and V by 4 bases; bases with no gene match: 6. Germline CDR1 and CDR2: LGHDT and YNNKEL (reference sequence). This CDR3 comprises 16 residues.

J is TRBJ1-1 and V is TRBV18, with D hard to call. The V end lost 4 bases, the J end lost 8 bases, and 11 bases lay between the germline ends. The germline gives CDR1 KGHSH, CDR2 LQKENI. This CDR3 spans 12 amino acids. In DNA form, the CDR3 reads TGTGCCAGCTCACTCTTTAAAGAAGAAGCTTTCTTT. This gives the protein CASSLFKEEAFF.

The chain couples TRBV27 to TRBJ2-2; 7 nucleotides agree with TRBD1. V lost 7 bases to trimming and J lost 1 base; unmatched junction nucleotides: 6. The CDR3 totals 15 residues. Germline-derived CDR1 and CDR2 are MNHEY and SMNVEV (reference sequence). CDR3 coding DNA: TGTGCCAGCAATCTTAGACAGGGGAACACCGGGGAGCTGTTTTTT. Protein product: CASNLRQGNTGELFF.

The chain couples TRBV5-6 to TRBJ2-7; D is unclear. The V gene's germline CDR1 is SGHDT and CDR2 YYEEEE. This CDR3 region has 15 residues. Trimming removed 5 bases from V and 3 bases from J, with 18 bases in between. The DNA for the CDR3 is TGTGCCAGCAGTCCCTCGTCCTTTGAGCACTACGAGCAGTACGTC. Residues: CASSPSSFEHYEQYV.

CDR3 bases: TGTGCCAGCAGCTTCCGACAGAACACTGAAGCTTTCTTT. Translating gives CASSFRQNTEAFF. The chain employs TRBV7-9 and TRBJ1-1; D ambiguous. V was clipped by 3 bases and J by 1 base, with 6 bases between them. This CDR3 has 13 amino acids. Germline V gives CDR1 SEHNR, CDR2 FQNEAQ (reference sequence).

V and J are TRBV18 and TRBJ1-5; D remains unclear. Trimming stripped 0 bases from V and 0 bases from J, with 3 bases between. There are 14 residues in the CDR3. CDR1 is KGHSH and CDR2 is LQKENI in the germline V gene. This chain's CDR3 is CASSPPSSNQPQHF. The CDR3 bases are TGTGCCAGCTCACCACCGAGTAGCAATCAGCCCCAGCATTTT.

This chain joins TRBV5-1 and TRBJ1-1; D uncertain. Germline CDR1 is SGHRS and CDR2 is YFSETQ. With 4 bases removed from V and 1 base from J, the gap between germline ends came to 11 bases. The CDR3 is 14 residues long. The CDR3 reads CASSLGHENTEAFF. The CDR3 DNA reads TGCGCCAGCAGCCTAGGGCACGAGAACACTGAAGCTTTCTTT.

The V call is TRBV29-1, the J call TRBJ1-1, with 8 bases matching TRBD1. V lost 3 bases, J lost 1 base, and 10 bases stayed unmatched. The CDR3 is 16 amino acids. From germline, CDR1 is SQVTM and CDR2 ANQGSEA. DNA for the CDR3: TGCAGCGTTGAGGGGACAGGTACAGAGTGGAACACTGAAGCTTTCTTT. Residues: CSVEGTGTEWNTEAFF.

This clone came up a few times. The rearrangement links TRBV12-3 or TRBV12-4 to TRBJ1-2; D perhaps matches TRBD1 (6 bases). The CDR3 loop spans 13 amino acids. The V end lost 1 base, the J end lost 8 bases, and 11 bases lay between the germline ends. The CDR3 here is CASSLDRDHGYTF. As DNA, the CDR3 is TGTGCCAGCAGTTTAGACAGGGATCACGGCTACACCTTC.

The genes are TRBV3-1 (or the pseudogene TRBV3-2) and TRBJ1-1; D ambiguous. Between the trimmed V and J ends, which lost 0 bases and 5 bases, there was a span of 4 bases. The CDR3 is 12 amino acids. The germline gives CDR1 LGHDT, CDR2 YNNKEL (reference sequence). The CDR3 loop reads CASSQDGTEAFF. DNA for the CDR3: TGTGCCAGCAGCCAAGACGGAACTGAAGCTTTCTTT.

The rearrangement uses TRBV5-8 and TRBJ1-1; 8 positions agree with TRBD1. Looked up from germline, CDR1 is SGHTS and CDR2 is YDEGEE. The trim removed 3 bases at V and 1 base at J, leaving 5 bases unmatched. The CDR3 runs 15 residues. CDR3 in DNA: TGTGCCAGCAGCTATCACAGGGGGGCGAACACTGAAGCTTTCTTT. It yields the protein CASSYHRGANTEAFF.

The chain has TRBV7-9 and TRBJ2-6; tentative D call: TRBD1 (6 bases). This CDR3 is 18 amino acids long. CDR1 and CDR2 from the germline V gene are SEHNR and FQNEAQ (reference sequence). Trimming removed 1 base at V and 16 bases at J, with 29 bases between. The CDR3 DNA sequence: TGTGCCAGCAGCTTAGAGTTTGGGGACGGGACATCCTTATCCCCGCTGACTTTC. This gives the protein CASSLEFGDGTSLSPLTF.

The CDR3 bases are TGCGCCAGCAGCCCGGGACAGGGTGTTTATGAGCAGTTCTTC. It specifies CASSPGQGVYEQFF. This sequence joins TRBV5-1 and TRBJ2-1, with 9 bases identical to TRBD1. Looked up from germline, CDR1 is SGHRS and CDR2 is YFSETQ. V was clipped by 4 bases and J by 8 bases; unmatched bases: 7. This CDR3 is built from 14 residues.

This clone showed up just once. This chain connects TRBV6-5 to TRBJ2-4; TRBD1 agrees at 7 bases. Trimming removed 6 bases from V and 1 base from J; junction bases left unmatched: 3. Germline CDR1 is MNHEY and CDR2 is SVGAGI. The CDR3 has 14 residues. This CDR3 reads CASRPQGAKNIQYF. The CDR3 nucleotides are TGTGCCAGCAGGCCACAGGGGGCCAAAAACATTCAGTACTTC.